This T cell receptor (beta chain) was retrieved from a study of blood T cell repertoires in COVID-19. Study summary: Sites across the United States, Italy and Spain contributed samples from acute and convalescent COVID-19. PBMCs, B-cell-depleted T cells, or T cells were the source of the cDNA or gDNA that made up the material.

Per germline, CDR1 SEHNR and CDR2 FQNEAQ (reference sequence). The CDR3 has 13 amino acids. V shed 5 bases, J shed 12 bases, and the junction held 12 bases outside the gene matches. Original processing notes: Amplification of reference gene primers was used by the study to estimate nucleated cell counts. TCRdb's copy holds only in-frame clones and misses some; the assay was immunoSEQ multiplex PCR. V and J calls and clone size come straight from that table; D and trimming were deduced from the DNA. The sample shows 200,000 or so clones, more than 65% of them seen only once. The source is a woman aged 60 to 75 with acute or convalescent COVID-19. V usage is TRBV7-9 and J usage is TRBJ1-1, with 7 positions matching TRBD1. The sample comprised peripheral blood. The CDR3 region has the DNA TGTGCCAGCAGCATCAGACAGGGTGATTCGACTTTCTTT. This sequence encodes CASSIRQGDSTFF.